Following are 25 T cell receptor beta chains from one sample sequenced in a study of cytomegalovirus exposure and HLA in healthy donors. With 60 Vbeta and 13 Jbeta primers, the PCR was carried out. Method: immunoSEQ multiplex PCR; TCRdb's copy keeps in-frame clones and lacks some. The repertoire has around 140,000 clones, about three quarters of them found once; the top ten carry approximately 4%. Sequencing was performed on PBMCs. These receptors all come from a man aged 45-60 years in good health and CMV-seropositive.

This clone was observed a handful of times. The V gene is TRBV6-5, the J gene TRBJ1-1; TRBD1 is a possible D gene (6 bases). V was pared by 8 bases and J by 4 bases, with 17 bases between. CDR3 length: 14 amino acids. Germline V gives CDR1 MNHEY, CDR2 SVGAGI. The CDR3 region is CASRDSEGGTEAFF. The CDR3 bases are TGTGCCAGCCGAGACAGCGAAGGGGGCACTGAAGCTTTCTTT.

Remarks on this clone: The germline gene is not matched at one end of the junction; a read error may be the cause. The rearrangement links TRBV7-9 to TRBJ2-3; D is perhaps TRBD1 (7 bases). Per germline, CDR1 SEHNR and CDR2 FQNEAQ (reference sequence). CDR3 length: 15 amino acids. This CDR3 is CASTLFRGATDTQYF. The CDR3 coding sequence is TGTGCCAGCACCTTATTCAGGGGGGCCACAGATACGCAGTATTTT.

The chain employs TRBV19 and TRBJ2-7, with 7 bases aligning to TRBD2. J lost 5 bases, V lost 3 bases, and 4 bases had no gene match. Germline CDR1 is LNHDA and CDR2 is SQIVND (reference sequence). The CDR3 covers 13 residues. The CDR3 reads CASSISLADEQYF. CDR3 sequence (DNA): TGTGCCAGTAGTATTAGTCTAGCGGACGAGCAGTACTTC.

V is TRBV6-1 and J is TRBJ1-2, with 10 bases that match TRBD1. This CDR3 comprises 14 residues. V lost 6 bases to trimming and J lost 1 base; unmatched junction nucleotides: 2. Germline V CDR1 and CDR2: MNHNS, SASEGT. The CDR3 loop is CASRRTGGNYGYTF. The CDR3 nucleotides are TGTGCCAGCAGAAGGACAGGGGGTAACTATGGCTACACCTTC.

The chain combines TRBV4-1 with TRBJ2-1; TRBD2 matches at 9 bases. Per germline, CDR1 MGHRA and CDR2 YSYEKL. The CDR3 is made up of 15 amino acids. The V segment lost 1 base and the J segment 4 bases; nucleotides outside the gene matches: 2. The CDR3 protein is CASSQASGVYNEQFF. In DNA form, the CDR3 reads TGCGCCAGCAGCCAAGCTAGCGGGGTTTACAATGAGCAGTTCTTC.

The chain employs TRBV4-1 and TRBJ1-3, with 7 nucleotides matching TRBD1. Germline V gene sequence: CDR1 MGHRA, CDR2 YSYEKL. The CDR3 extends over 18 amino acids. V lost 1 base and J lost 4; bases outside the gene matches: 13. CDR3 bases: TGCGCCAGCAGCCAAGGGGTTGCGAAGGGGGCACGCGGAAACACCATATATTTT. It codes for CASSQGVAKGARGNTIYF.

In regard to this clone: This sample includes further DNA sequences coding for the same CDR3. This chain connects TRBV7-9 to TRBJ1-5; 8 bases are shared with TRBD1. The V and J ends lost 1 base and 1 base, in that order; junction bases with no gene match: 0. There are 15 residues in the CDR3. Germline V gene data show CDR1 as SEHNR and CDR2 as FQNEAQ (reference sequence). The CDR3 reads CASSLGTGSNQPQHF. CDR3 nucleotides: TGTGCCAGCAGCTTAGGGACAGGGAGCAATCAGCCCCAGCATTTT.

This rearrangement joins TRBV7-8 to TRBJ2-7, with 8 bases aligning to TRBD1. With V trimmed by 5 bases and J by 8 bases, 8 bases remained unmatched. The CDR3 is made up of 13 amino acids. Germline values: CDR1 SGHVS, CDR2 FQNEAQ. The CDR3 protein is CASSPPDRAKQYF. CDR3 DNA: TGTGCCAGCAGCCCCCCGGACAGGGCCAAGCAGTACTTC.

The chain is built from TRBV5-4 and TRBJ1-1; possibly TRBD1 for D (5 bases). The CDR3 covers 14 residues. Germline lookup yields CDR1 SGHNT and CDR2 YYREEE (reference sequence). CDR3 in amino acids: CAWGGVSSNTEAFF. In DNA, the CDR3 is TGTGCTTGGGGGGGGGTCAGCTCTAACACTGAAGCTTTCTTT.

This chain links TRBV9 with TRBJ2-1; D is uncertain. CDR3 size: 15 residues. The ends were cut back, 3 bases at V and 9 bases at J, with 19 bases in the middle. Germline V gene lookup returns CDR1 SGDLS and CDR2 YYNGEE. CDR3 bases: TGTGCCAGCAGCGCCCGACTTACCACCTTCGGTGAGCAGTTCTTC. Translated: CASSARLTTFGEQFF.

This clone was detected a few times. This chain connects TRBV10-3 to TRBJ2-3; D might be TRBD1 (6 bases). V shed 6 bases and J shed 1 base, with 14 bases lying between them. CDR1 and CDR2 from the germline V gene are ENHRY and SYGVKD. The CDR3 runs 15 residues. CDR3 sequence reads: CAISSGDLGTDTQYF. The CDR3 nucleotides read TGTGCCATCAGCTCAGGGGACCTTGGCACAGATACGCAGTATTTT.

The rearrangement joins TRBV19 to TRBJ2-3; 9 bases map to TRBD1. The V gene end was trimmed by 6 bases and the J gene end by 1 base; junction bases not matched to a gene: 2. The CDR3 has 14 amino acids. Germline-derived CDR1 and CDR2 are LNHDA and SQIVND (reference sequence). Written as DNA, the CDR3 is TGTGCCAGTAGGCACAGGGGGCGCACAGATACGCAGTATTTT. Translation: CASRHRGRTDTQYF.

The V and J genes are TRBV4-1 and TRBJ2-3, with unresolved D. CDR3 length: 14 amino acids. Trimming shortened V by 1 base and J by 7 bases, and 12 bases separated the two germline ends. CDR1 and CDR2 from the germline V gene are MGHRA and YSYEKL. As DNA, the CDR3 is TGCGCCAGCAGCCAAGTTGAGGAACACAATACGCAGTATTTT. It encodes CASSQVEEHNTQYF.

The rearrangement uses TRBV19 and TRBJ1-3; D possibly corresponds to TRBD1 (5 bases). Germline values: CDR1 LNHDA, CDR2 SQIVND (reference sequence). V shed 2 bases and J shed 1 base, with 6 bases lying between them. The CDR3 has 14 residues. The CDR3 DNA reads as TGTGCCAGTAGTATAAGGGGATCTGGAAACACCATATATTTT. Translated, it gives CASSIRGSGNTIYF.

V usage is TRBV2 and J usage is TRBJ2-1, with 12 bases aligning to TRBD2. V shed 3 bases, J shed 9 bases, and the junction held 6 bases outside the gene matches. The CDR3 is made up of 15 amino acids. Germline CDR1 SNHLY, CDR2 FYNNEI. DNA for the CDR3: TGTGCCAGCAGTGACCCTAGCGGGAGGGTAGGTGAGCAGTTCTTC. This translates into CASSDPSGRVGEQFF.

Details on this clone: Since no conserved phenylalanine or tryptophan closes the CDR3, a read error is the likely cause. It is unclear where the CDR3 begins or ends on the DNA, so no DNA is shown, and the CDR3 is as TCRdb lists it. The chain's CDR3 is CASSDPSSGLEYL. V usage is TRBV25-1 and J usage is TRBJ1-2. The CDR3 contains 13 residues when both ends are counted. The germline V gene has CDR1 MGHDK and CDR2 SYGVNS.

V gene TRBV29-1 combines with J gene TRBJ1-6; 8 nucleotides align to TRBD1. This CDR3 spans 13 amino acids. Trimming took 4 bases from V and 6 from J; bases not matched to a gene: 2. Per the germline V gene, CDR1 is SQVTM and CDR2 is ANQGSEA. This CDR3 reads CSVGTGGNSPLHF. CDR3 nucleotide sequence: TGCAGCGTTGGCACAGGGGGTAATTCACCCCTCCACTTT.

This clone was counted a few times. The chain combines TRBV10-2 with TRBJ1-2; the D gene is possibly TRBD1 (6 bases). V was trimmed by 3 bases and J by 4 bases, leaving 12 bases between them. Germline CDR1 is WSHSY and CDR2 is SAAADI. The CDR3 is made up of 14 amino acids. CDR3 sequence: CASSDPDSRYGYTF. CDR3 in DNA: TGCGCCAGCAGTGACCCGGACAGCCGCTATGGCTACACCTTC.

This clone was seen a handful of times. The chain employs TRBV18 and TRBJ2-1; TRBD2 matches 7 bases. The CDR3 loop spans 14 amino acids. Trimming took 4 bases from V and 8 from J; bases not matched to a gene: 8. Germline V gives CDR1 KGHSH, CDR2 LQKENI. The CDR3 is CASSRRESLHEQFF. In nucleotides, the CDR3 is TGTGCCAGCTCACGGCGGGAGTCTTTGCATGAGCAGTTCTTC. Full variable domain (outside the CDR3, taken from reference TRBV18 and TRBJ2-1): NAGVMQNPRHLVRRRGQEARLRCSPMKGHSHVYWYRQLPEEGLKFMVYLQKENIIDESGMPKERFSAEFPKEGPSILRIQQVVRGDSAAYFCASSRRESLHEQFFGPGTRLTVL.

This clone was detected a few times. This chain's CDR3 is CATSIGSTDWEPDEKLFF. The CDR3 DNA reads TGTGCCACCAGCATTGGGAGCACCGACTGGGAGCCAGATGAAAAACTGTTTTTT. V gene TRBV15 combines with J gene TRBJ1-4; D remains ambiguous. Between the trimmed V and J ends, which lost 4 bases and 6 bases, there was a span of 24 bases. The CDR3 consists of 18 residues. Germline CDR1 is LNHNV and CDR2 is YYDKDF (reference sequence).

V is TRBV19 and J is TRBJ2-2, with D perhaps matching TRBD2 (5 bases). Germline CDR1 LNHDA, CDR2 SQIVND (reference sequence). Trimming cost V 5 bases and J 1 base, with 11 bases left between them. The CDR3 runs 15 residues. In DNA, the CDR3 is TGTGCCAGTAGTCCACGGACTGTGAACACCGGGGAGCTGTTTTTT. Its protein is CASSPRTVNTGELFF.

The rearrangement links TRBV7-2 to TRBJ2-6, with 12 bases aligning to TRBD2. Germline V gene lookup returns CDR1 SGHTA and CDR2 FQGNSA. CDR3 length equals 19 residues. Trimming at V came to 2 bases and at J to 4 bases, leaving 9 bases not matched to a gene. The CDR3 DNA follows: TGTGCCAGCAGCTTACGACTAGCGGGAGTGGTAGGGGGGGCCAACGTCCTGACTTTC. Translated: CASSLRLAGVVGGANVLTF.

The J gene is TRBJ1-6, the V gene TRBV10-3, with D perhaps matching TRBD1 (5 bases). V was shortened by 2 bases and J by 0 bases, with 8 bases between the two germline ends. Germline CDR1 reads ENHRY; CDR2 reads SYGVKD. This CDR3 is built from 16 residues. CDR3 amino acids: CAISEGGSSYNSPLHF. Written as DNA, the CDR3 is TGTGCCATCAGTGAGGGGGGGAGCTCCTATAATTCACCCCTCCACTTT.

The CDR3 region is CASLTSGGSYEQYF. CDR3 coding DNA: TGTGCCAGCCTAACTAGCGGGGGCTCCTACGAGCAGTACTTC. The gene calls are TRBV28 and TRBJ2-7; 11 bases are shared with TRBD2. The CDR3 is 14 amino acids. In germline, CDR1 is MDHEN, CDR2 SYDVKM. Trimming at V came to 8 bases and at J to 0 bases, leaving 3 bases not matched to a gene.

The rearrangement links TRBV19 to TRBJ1-6; 9 bases fit TRBD1. V shed 2 bases, J shed 7 bases, and the junction held 6 bases outside the gene matches. The CDR3 is made up of 16 amino acids. Germline-derived CDR1 and CDR2 are LNHDA and SQIVND (reference sequence). Here the CDR3 reads CASSISRGTGNSPLHF. The CDR3 coding sequence is TGTGCCAGTAGTATATCCCGCGGGACAGGGAATTCACCCCTCCACTTT.